The 9 T cell receptor beta chains below all came from one sample that was sequenced in a study of blood T cells in healthy people across ages. PCR was performed a second time for about 7 to 11 cycles using a sample-barcoded 5' primer and a J-beta primer mix. TCRdb processed the 5' RACE reads anew with MiXCR; each CDR3 protein has one entry. The sample carries about 680,000 distinct CDR3 sequences, around 48% recorded once. Sequencing input: blood. The receptors here all came from a woman aged 60-75 years in good health.

V usage is TRBV9 and J usage is TRBJ2-5, with D tentatively TRBD2 (5 bases). Germline lookup yields CDR1 SGDLS and CDR2 YYNGEE. The CDR3 runs to 18 residues. Trimming stripped 2 bases from V and 2 bases from J, with 22 bases between. The CDR3 spells CASSVGPGLDPGQETQYF. CDR3 nucleotides: TGTGCCAGCAGCGTTGGACCTGGGCTCGATCCGGGACAAGAGACCCAGTACTTC.

In this sample, this clonotype turned up a few times. V usage is TRBV29-1 and J usage is TRBJ2-5; 11 positions agree with TRBD2. The better agreement between TRBJ2-7 and the DNA end casts doubt on the J call. The CDR3 totals 15 residues. Germline V gives CDR1 SQVTM, CDR2 ANQGSEA. The CDR3 DNA follows: TGCAGCGCCACGGCCTTAGCGGGAGGGGGTCGCGAGCAGTACTTC. Amino acids: CSATALAGGGREQYF.

The gene calls are TRBV4-2 and TRBJ2-3; D tentatively reads TRBD1 or TRBD2 (5 bases each). Trimming took 4 bases from V and 2 from J, leaving 16 bases between them. From germline, CDR1 is LGHNA and CDR2 YNFKEQ. The CDR3 has 16 residues. The CDR3 loop is CASSPDRGDLTDTQYF. DNA for the CDR3: TGTGCCAGCAGCCCTGACCGTGGGGACCTCACAGATACGCAGTATTTT.

The rearrangement links TRBV11-3 to TRBJ1-1, with D maybe TRBD1 (5 bases). The germline V gene has CDR1 SGHNT and CDR2 YENEEA. Trimming left V 1 base short and J 5 bases short, with 8 bases between. There are 13 residues in the CDR3. The CDR3: CASSLAPGTEAFF. CDR3 nucleotide sequence: TGTGCCAGCAGCTTAGCCCCAGGGACTGAAGCTTTCTTT.

This clonotype has more than one count but fewer than ten. V usage is TRBV10-3 and J usage is TRBJ2-7; 7 nucleotides agree with TRBD1. There are 13 residues in the CDR3. CDR1 is ENHRY, CDR2 SYGVKD, per germline. After removal of 6 bases from V and 2 bases from J, the junction contained 4 bases not matched to a gene. This chain's CDR3 is CAISGTVPYEQYF. For the CDR3, the DNA is TGTGCCATCAGCGGGACAGTTCCCTACGAGCAGTACTTC.

This rearrangement joins TRBV14 to TRBJ2-7; 7 nucleotides line up with TRBD2. From germline, CDR1 is SGHDN and CDR2 FVKESK. Germline trimming cut 0 bases from V and 7 bases from J; bases unmatched to any gene: 12. The CDR3 is 16 amino acids. The CDR3 reads CASSQDRPGGRDEQYF. CDR3 in DNA: TGTGCCAGCAGCCAAGATCGGCCGGGAGGACGGGATGAGCAGTACTTC.

In its sample, this clonotype was seen a few times. The chain has TRBV27 and TRBJ2-1, with a tentative D call TRBD1 (5 bases). Germline values: CDR1 MNHEY, CDR2 SMNVEV (reference sequence). V lost 3 bases, J lost 0 bases, and 9 bases lay in between. The CDR3 sequence is 15 residues long. CDR3 protein: CASSLTASSYNEQFF. In DNA form, the CDR3 reads TGTGCCAGCAGTTTGACAGCGAGCTCCTACAATGAGCAGTTCTTC.

V gene TRBV6-2 or TRBV6-3 combines with J gene TRBJ1-2; D call uncertain. V gave up 2 bases and J gave up 4 bases, with 2 bases separating them. This CDR3 is built from 11 residues. Germline CDR1 and CDR2: MNHEY and SVGEGT. CDR3 loop: CASSYVYGYTF. The CDR3 DNA sequence: TGTGCCAGCAGTTACGTCTATGGCTACACCTTC.

The chain carries TRBV28 and TRBJ2-7, with D perhaps TRBD2 (5 bases). The CDR3 loop spans 12 amino acids. Trimming left V 6 bases short and J 2 bases short, with 8 bases between. Germline V gives CDR1 MDHEN, CDR2 SYDVKM. The CDR3 here is CASRTGAYEQYF. The CDR3 DNA reads TGTGCCAGCAGAACCGGGGCCTACGAGCAGTACTTC. Looking up the rest from reference TRBV28 and TRBJ2-7 gives the full variable domain: DVKVTQSSRYLVKRTGEKVFLECVQDMDHENMFWYRQDPGLGLRLIYFSYDVKMKEKGDIPEGYSVSREKKERFSLILESASTNQTSMYLCASRTGAYEQYFGPGTRLTVT.